The rows below give T cell receptor beta chains drawn from one sample of a study of Graves' ophthalmopathy and Graves' hyperthyroidism. One entry per CDR3 protein, called by TCRdb with MiXCR from the multiplex PCR reads. The table lists hundreds of thousands of distinct CDR3 sequences, about 20% of them singletons, with around 6.9% in the top ten. The sequencing sample was made of peripheral blood. These receptor sequences come from a woman aged 18-30 years with stable Graves' hyperthyroidism. Some clones in this sample may be carry-over from other donors' samples. Both conserved end residues are part of each CDR3. The order of the fields is clone size, V gene, J gene, D gene, CDR3 DNA, CDR3 protein. The D gene is left open where the match is weak. Clone size is not always given. Where it is, it says once, few, many or a class for expanded clones.

>NA|TRBV28|TRBJ2-7|NA
TGTGCCGGTCGGAAGGGGACAAACTCCTACGAGCAGTACTTC
CAGRKGTNSYEQYF
>many|TRBV10-3|TRBJ1-2|TRBD1
TGTGCCATCAGTGGGACTGGACAGGGATTCCGTGGCTACACCTTC
CAISGTGQGFRGYTF
>NA|TRBV6-2/TRBV6-3|TRBJ1-5|TRBD1
TGTGCCAGTGCTCCGGGACAGGGCTATCAGCCCCAGCATTTT
CASAPGQGYQPQHF
>few|TRBV20-1|TRBJ2-5|NA
TGCAGTGCTCGTCTCCCGGGGCGGCTGGACCGTGGGACCCAGTACTTC
CSARLPGRLDRGTQYF
>many|TRBV30|TRBJ1-5|NA
TGTGCCTGGAGTGCCCAGGAAAATCAGCCCCAGCATTTT
CAWSAQENQPQHF
>NA|TRBV2|TRBJ2-7|NA
TGTGCCAGCACGGGATCACAGGCCTCCTACGAGCAGTACTTC
CASTGSQASYEQYF
>NA|TRBV4-1|TRBJ2-7|NA
TGCGCCAGCAGCCAACCCCGGACAGACGAGCAGTACTTC
CASSQPRTDEQYF
>many|TRBV6-2/TRBV6-3|TRBJ2-2|TRBD1
TGTGCCAGCAGTCGGGACAGCAACACCGGGGAGCTGTTTTTT
CASSRDSNTGELFF
>NA|TRBV5-1|TRBJ2-5|TRBD1
TGCGCCAGCAGTTACTCGGGACAGGGCTGGGAGACCCGGTACTTC
CASSYSGQGWETRYF
>many|TRBV7-2|TRBJ2-7|TRBD2
TGTGCCAGCAGCCCTACTAGCGGGAGTACAAGGGGGTACTTC
CASSPTSGSTRGYF
>few|TRBV12-3/TRBV12-4|TRBJ2-7|NA
TGTGCCAGCAGTCCCTCGGCAGGGACGTACGAGCAGTACTTC
CASSPSAGTYEQYF
>many|TRBV3-1|TRBJ1-2|NA
TGTGCCAGCAGGCCCAGGGTGGGGGGCTACACCTTC
CASRPRVGGYTF
>few|TRBV27|TRBJ1-5|NA
TGTGCCAGCCGAAACCCTGGGGGGGGCAATCAGCCCCAGCATTTT
CASRNPGGGNQPQHF
>few|TRBV5-6|TRBJ2-4|NA
TGTGCCAGCAGCTTGGCCCTTCCTCCCGAAATTCAGTACTTC
CASSLALPPEIQYF
>few|TRBV27|TRBJ2-2|TRBD2
TGTGCCAGCAGATTGGCGGGGGGGCGTACCGGGGAGCTGTTTTTT
CASRLAGGRTGELFF
>many|TRBV28|TRBJ2-7|TRBD2
TGTGCCAGCAGTGCAGGGACTATTACCTACGAGCAGTACTTC
CASSAGTITYEQYF
>NA|TRBV28|TRBJ1-2|NA
TGTGCCAGCAAATTTCTGAGAGGAACTAACTATGGCTACACCTTC
CASKFLRGTNYGYTF
>few|TRBV11-2|TRBJ2-5|TRBD2
TGTGCCAGCAGCTTAGATCTAGCGGGCCTGCGGGAGACCCAGTACTTC
CASSLDLAGLRETQYF
>NA|TRBV5-1|TRBJ1-2|NA
TGCGCCAGCGGGCTAGGAGGGGCCCCGAACTATGGCTACACCTTC
CASGLGGAPNYGYTF
>few|TRBV2|TRBJ2-5|NA
TGTGCCAGCAGTTGGGGGGCCGGGATAGAGACCCAGTACTTC
CASSWGAGIETQYF
>few|TRBV12-3/TRBV12-4|TRBJ1-2|TRBD1
TGTGCCAGCACTCCCTTGACAGGGTTGGGCTACACCTTC
CASTPLTGLGYTF
>many|TRBV5-6|TRBJ2-7|NA
TGTGCCAGCAGCTTGCGGGACAACTACGAGCAGTACTTC
CASSLRDNYEQYF
>many|TRBV6-4|TRBJ1-2|NA
TGTGCCAGCAGTGTCGAATCGGGGGCAAGCTATGGCTACACCTTC
CASSVESGASYGYTF
>NA|TRBV30|TRBJ2-7|NA
TGTGCCTGGAGGGTGGTGGGAATGTACGAGCAGTACTTC
CAWRVVGMYEQYF
>NA|TRBV10-3|TRBJ1-2|NA
TGTGCCATCAGTAAGGATCCGTATGGCTACACCTTC
CAISKDPYGYTF
>NA|TRBV6-2/TRBV6-3|TRBJ2-6|NA
TGTGCCAGTCCCCGCAGGGAACGGGGGAGAAGTGGGGCCAACGTCCTGACTTTC
CASPRRERGRSGANVLTF
>NA|TRBV4-1|TRBJ2-5|NA
TGCGCCAGCAGCCAAATGCCTCGGCAGTTACAAAAGACCCAGTACTTC
CASSQMPRQLQKTQYF
>NA|TRBV6-5|TRBJ1-3|NA
TGTGCCAGCAGTTACGAGGTGGCTGGAAACACCATATATTTT
CASSYEVAGNTIYF
>NA|TRBV6-1|TRBJ2-7|NA
TGTGCCAGCAGTGATCTTTGGGGGGACACCCTCGGCGAGCAGTACTTC
CASSDLWGDTLGEQYF
>many|TRBV30|TRBJ1-2|NA
TGTGCCTGGAGTGGTGGTTTCGACTACACCTTC
CAWSGGFDYTF
>many|TRBV19|TRBJ2-5|NA
TGTGCCAGTAGTATGCAGGGCGGACAAGAGACCCAGTACTTC
CASSMQGGQETQYF
>many|TRBV12-3/TRBV12-4|TRBJ1-2|NA
TGTGCCAGCAGTCCCCCTCGGGGCATATATGGCTACACCTTC
CASSPPRGIYGYTF
>many|TRBV12-3/TRBV12-4|TRBJ2-7|NA
TGTGCCAGCAGTTTTAGGGGCTACGAGCAGTACTTC
CASSFRGYEQYF
>many|TRBV27|TRBJ1-5|NA
TGTGCCAGCAGTGTGGATGGTGACCACAATCAGCCCCAGCATTTT
CASSVDGDHNQPQHF
>large|TRBV12-3/TRBV12-4|TRBJ1-5|NA
TGTGCCAGCAGTGATGGACAGAATCAGCCCCAGCATTTT
CASSDGQNQPQHF
>many|TRBV28|TRBJ2-7|TRBD1
TGTGCCAGCAGTTTATCCCTCACAGGGGAGATCTTTTACGAGCAGTACTTC
CASSLSLTGEIFYEQYF
>few|TRBV3-1|TRBJ2-4|NA
TGTGCCAGCAGCCAAGACAGTTGGGGAAACATTCAGTACTTC
CASSQDSWGNIQYF
>NA|TRBV15|TRBJ2-5|NA
TGTGCCACCAGCGTCGGGGGTGCGGGCGATGGGGAGACCCAGTACTTC
CATSVGGAGDGETQYF
>NA|TRBV6-2/TRBV6-3|TRBJ2-2|NA
TGTGCCAGCAGTTATTCACAAAAGAACACCGGGGAGCTGTTTTTT
CASSYSQKNTGELFF
>NA|TRBV30|TRBJ2-6|TRBD1
TGTGCCTGGAGTTGGTCGGGACAGGGCTTCTCTGGGGCCAACGTCCTGACTTTC
CAWSWSGQGFSGANVLTF
>NA|TRBV28|TRBJ1-5|TRBD1
TGTGCCAGCAGGGGTGGGACAGGTAATCAGCCCCAGCATTTT
CASRGGTGNQPQHF
>many|TRBV6-1|TRBJ1-2|TRBD1
TGTGCCAGCAGTGAAATAAGACAGGGGGCGAACTATGGCTACACCTTC
CASSEIRQGANYGYTF
>many|TRBV6-2/TRBV6-3|TRBJ2-2|TRBD2
TGTGCCAGCAGTTACTCCTGGCGGGGGTGGAACACCGGGGAGCTGTTTTTT
CASSYSWRGWNTGELFF
>NA|TRBV12-3/TRBV12-4|TRBJ1-2|NA
TGTGCCAGCACCCGGACACACTATGGCTACACCTTC
CASTRTHYGYTF
>many|TRBV2|TRBJ1-2|TRBD1
TGTGCCAGCAGTATCCGGGACAGGGTCCAGAAGGGCTATGGCTACACCTTC
CASSIRDRVQKGYGYTF
>many|TRBV12-3/TRBV12-4|TRBJ1-1|NA
TGTGCCACCGCGGGGGTGGTAAACACTGAAGCTTTCTTT
CATAGVVNTEAFF
>many|TRBV11-1|TRBJ1-1|NA
TGTGCCAGCAGCTTAGATCCCGGGGGCCGGAACACTGAAGCTTTCTTT
CASSLDPGGRNTEAFF
>many|TRBV30|TRBJ1-6|TRBD1
TGTGCCTGGAGTGTAAAGGACAGGAGAAGTTCACCCCTCCACTTT
CAWSVKDRRSSPLHF
>few|TRBV11-2|TRBJ1-6|NA
TGTGCCAGCAGCCGGTCGGGGACGGAGAATTCACCCCTCCACTTT
CASSRSGTENSPLHF
>few|TRBV27|TRBJ2-7|NA
TGTGCCAGCAGTCCGCGAAGGGTCAGCCCTTCGTACGAGCAGTACTTC
CASSPRRVSPSYEQYF
>NA|TRBV6-5|TRBJ2-7|TRBD1
TGTGCCAGCAGTTTATCGGACAGGATCAAAACCTACGAGCAGTACTTC
CASSLSDRIKTYEQYF